This record looks at one T cell receptor beta chain sequence and its context. This clone was detected only once. The target of this receptor is not known. Base quality data are lacking; no much larger clone is found one base away. Collaborating institutions collected whole blood in K2EDTA tubes following their own protocols. Collaborator samples were shipped for TCRbeta analysis as frozen whole blood, isolated PBMCs, or DNA extracted from either sample type. This sample stems from a study of blood T cell repertoires in COVID-19 (dated by TCRdb to 2019 to 2021). As for the study more broadly: The collaborator samples originated in the United States, Italy and Spain and spanned the acute and convalescent phases of COVID-19. Subjects who had been exposed to COVID-19, were actively infected with it, or had recovered from it provided the deeply sampled blood TCRbeta repertoires that made up the dataset. Sample metadata almost always included a de-identified subject ID, COVID-19 status, age in years and sex. The repertoires were released in a freely available public database meant as a resource for research on the immune response to SARS-CoV-2. The samples were drawn from two sources: the first 160 participants of the ongoing ImmuneRACE study, and fewer than 1,500 subjects contributed by 6 global collaborators. Where available, HLA class I and class II types were taken from metadata supplied by the sample provider and were not determined by assay-based typing. The prospective study material was composed of cDNA or gDNA derived from T cells, B-cell-depleted T cells, or PBMCs.

General findings and caveats noted by the study authors: The quantity of clinical and demographic metadata differed by source and by participant and was supplied without curation.

TCRbeta CDR3 regions were amplified from genomic DNA using the immunoSEQ Assay, a bias-controlled multiplex PCR. Regarding the original processing steps: Nucleated cell counts per sample were estimated from amplification of reference gene primers within the assay. Sequence reads were collapsed and filtered to measure the absolute abundance of every unique TCRbeta CDR3 rearrangement. For each sample, productive Simpson clonality was calculated by taking the square root of Simpson's diversity index across productive rearrangements. The table comes from immuneACCESS by way of TCRdb, which keeps in-frame sequences with V and J called. Part of the clones is missing from these tables; in studies checked, under half for an unresolved V gene and the rest for unknown reasons. Clone size and V and J calls were adopted from that table, with D and trimming inferred from the DNA. Within this sample are 200,000 to 250,000 clones, with just over 85% of them counted one time only. Of the sample, around 1.6% is held by the ten largest clones.

Including the terminal cysteine and phenylalanine, the CDR3 comprises 13 residues. Here the CDR3 DNA is all that survives: 39 bases in frame from base 1. CDR1 is given as LNHDA and CDR2 as SQIVND, both from the germline V gene (reference sequence). The germline V and J ends show losses of 10 bases and 1 base respectively, and no gene match explains 4 bases of the junction. The chain uses TRBV19 and TRBJ2-4, with 7 bases matching TRBD2. Sequencing was done on a sample of peripheral blood. The TCR originated in a man younger than 35 with active or convalescent COVID-19. The nucleotide sequence is given as TGTGCCACGGGGGGTCCCGCCAAAAACATTCAGTACTTC. Its translation reads: CATGGPAKNIQYF.